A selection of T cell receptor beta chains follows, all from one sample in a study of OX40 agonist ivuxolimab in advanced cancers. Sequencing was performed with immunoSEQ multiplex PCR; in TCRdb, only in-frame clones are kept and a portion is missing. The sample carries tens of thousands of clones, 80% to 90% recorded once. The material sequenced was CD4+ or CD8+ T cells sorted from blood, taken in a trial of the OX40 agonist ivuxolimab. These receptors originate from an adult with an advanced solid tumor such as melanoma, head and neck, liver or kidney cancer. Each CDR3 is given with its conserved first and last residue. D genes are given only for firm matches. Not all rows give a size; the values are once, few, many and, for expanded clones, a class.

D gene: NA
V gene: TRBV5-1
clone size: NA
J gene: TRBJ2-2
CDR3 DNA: TGCGCCAGCAGCTCCTCACCATTGGGAGCGAACACCGGGGAGCTGTTTTTT
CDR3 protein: CASSSSPLGANTGELFF

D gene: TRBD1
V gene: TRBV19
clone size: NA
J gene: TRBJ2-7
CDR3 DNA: TGTGCCAGTAGTTCGGACAGGGGGCTCGTCGAGCAGTACTTC
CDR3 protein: CASSSDRGLVEQYF

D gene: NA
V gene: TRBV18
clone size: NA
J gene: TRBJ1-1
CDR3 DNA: TGTGCCAGCTCACCTTTGGGCAGGGTTAACACTGAAGCTTTCTTT
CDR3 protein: CASSPLGRVNTEAFF

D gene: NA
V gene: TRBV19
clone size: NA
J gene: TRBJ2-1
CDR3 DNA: TGTGCCAGTAGTACCCCAGGGTCGAATCGGGTAAAGCAGTTCTTC
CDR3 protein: CASSTPGSNRVKQFF

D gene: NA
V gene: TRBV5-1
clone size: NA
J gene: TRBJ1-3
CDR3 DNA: TGCGCCAGCAGCTTGGATGGGCCCCCTGGAAACACCATATATTTT
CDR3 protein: CASSLDGPPGNTIYF

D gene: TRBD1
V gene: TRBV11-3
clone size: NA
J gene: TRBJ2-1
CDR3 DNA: TGTGCCAGCAGCTTGGACAGGGGTACCTACAATGAGCAGTTCTTC
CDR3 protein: CASSLDRGTYNEQFF

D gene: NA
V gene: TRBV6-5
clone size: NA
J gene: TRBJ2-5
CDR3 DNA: TGTGCCAGCAGTTACTCGCCCCAGGGTGGTAGGGAGACCCAGTACTTC
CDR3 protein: CASSYSPQGGRETQYF

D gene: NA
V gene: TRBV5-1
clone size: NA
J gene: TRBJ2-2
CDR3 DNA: TGCGCCAGCAGCTTGGCTCTGGGGCGGACTACGCCGAACACCGGGGAGCTGTTTTTT
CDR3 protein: CASSLALGRTTPNTGELFF

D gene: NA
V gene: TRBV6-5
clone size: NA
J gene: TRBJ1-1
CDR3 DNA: TGTGCCAGCAGTTACTTGGGGGGGAACACTGAAGCTTTCTTT
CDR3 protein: CASSYLGGNTEAFF

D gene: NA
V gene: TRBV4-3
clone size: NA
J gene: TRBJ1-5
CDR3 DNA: TGCGCCAGCAGCCAAGATAGACGGGTGGGCAATCAGCCCCAGCATTTT
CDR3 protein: CASSQDRRVGNQPQHF

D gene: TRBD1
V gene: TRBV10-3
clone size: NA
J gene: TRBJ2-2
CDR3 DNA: TGTGCCATCAGGGGACAGGGTATTTCCGGGGAGCTGTTTTTT
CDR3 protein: CAIRGQGISGELFF

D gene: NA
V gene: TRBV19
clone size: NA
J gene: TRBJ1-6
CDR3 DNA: TGTGCCAGTAGTGAAACGCACGGCAGCTATAATTCACCCCTCCACTTT
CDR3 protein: CASSETHGSYNSPLHF

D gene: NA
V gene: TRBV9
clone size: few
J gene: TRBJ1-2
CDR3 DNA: TGTGCCAGCAGCGTAGGACAGGACACTCGCTATGGCTACACCTTC
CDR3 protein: CASSVGQDTRYGYTF

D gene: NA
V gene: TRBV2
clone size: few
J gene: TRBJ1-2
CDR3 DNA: TGTGCCAGCAGTGTTACCGGGACACTCGGCTACACCTTC
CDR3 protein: CASSVTGTLGYTF

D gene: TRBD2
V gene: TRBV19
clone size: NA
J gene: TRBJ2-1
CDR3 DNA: TGTGCCAGTAGTCCGCGACTAGCGGGGGGGGGATACAATGAGCAGTTCTTC
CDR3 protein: CASSPRLAGGGYNEQFF

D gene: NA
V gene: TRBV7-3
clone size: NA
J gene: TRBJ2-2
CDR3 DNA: TGTGCCAGCAGCTTAAATCTGGGGGGAATAAGCACCGGGGAGCTGTTTTTT
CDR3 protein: CASSLNLGGISTGELFF

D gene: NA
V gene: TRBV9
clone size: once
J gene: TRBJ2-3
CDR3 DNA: TGTGCCAGCAGCGTGACGGGAGAAGGCACAGATACGCAGTATTTT
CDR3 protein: CASSVTGEGTDTQYF

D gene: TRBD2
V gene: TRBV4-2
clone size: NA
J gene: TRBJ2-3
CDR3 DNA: TGTGCCAGCAGCCAAGTCAAGCGGGGGGGCACAGATACGCAGTATTTT
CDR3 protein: CASSQVKRGGTDTQYF

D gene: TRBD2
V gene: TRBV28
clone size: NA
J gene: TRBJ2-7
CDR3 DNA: TGTGCCAGCAGTTTGTTGGGACCGGGACTAGCTAACTACGAGCAGTACTTC
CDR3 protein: CASSLLGPGLANYEQYF

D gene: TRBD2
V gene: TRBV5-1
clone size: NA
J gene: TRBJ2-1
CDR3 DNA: TGCGCCAGCGGCCAGGGACTAGCGGGGAGAGGGTACAATGAGCAGTTCTTC
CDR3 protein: CASGQGLAGRGYNEQFF

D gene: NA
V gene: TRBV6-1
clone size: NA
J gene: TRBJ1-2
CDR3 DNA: TGTGCCGGGGAACAGGGAAAGTATGGCTACACCTTC
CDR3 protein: CAGEQGKYGYTF

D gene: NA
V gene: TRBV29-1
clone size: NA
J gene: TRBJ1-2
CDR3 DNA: TGCAGCGCCCCCGGGGGCTATGGCTACACCTTC
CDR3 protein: CSAPGGYGYTF

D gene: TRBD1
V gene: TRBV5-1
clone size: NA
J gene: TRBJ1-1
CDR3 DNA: TGCGCCAGCAGCTTGGACCCAGGGGGAAGTGAAGCTTTCTTT
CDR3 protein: CASSLDPGGSEAFF

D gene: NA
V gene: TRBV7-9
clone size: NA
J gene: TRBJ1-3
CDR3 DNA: TGTGCCAGCAGCTTAGCGGGAGGGGCGAAGAGTGGAAACACCATATATTTT
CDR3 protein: CASSLAGGAKSGNTIYF

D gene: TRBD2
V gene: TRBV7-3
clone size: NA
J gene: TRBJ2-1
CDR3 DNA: TGTGCCAGCAGCTCGGGACTAGCGGGGGATGAGCAGTTCTTC
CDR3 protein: CASSSGLAGDEQFF

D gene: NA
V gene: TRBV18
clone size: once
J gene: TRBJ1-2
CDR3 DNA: TGTGCCAGCACCCCGATGTCCGGGGGGTGGATCGACTATGGCTACACCTTC
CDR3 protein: CASTPMSGGWIDYGYTF

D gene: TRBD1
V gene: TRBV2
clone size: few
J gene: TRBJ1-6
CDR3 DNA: TGTGCCAGCAGTCGACAGGGAATTAATTCACCCCTCCACTTT
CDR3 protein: CASSRQGINSPLHF

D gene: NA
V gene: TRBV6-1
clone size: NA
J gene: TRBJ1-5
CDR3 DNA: TGTGCCAGCAGTGAACACCCTACAGGGATCAATCAGCCCCAGCATTTT
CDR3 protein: CASSEHPTGINQPQHF

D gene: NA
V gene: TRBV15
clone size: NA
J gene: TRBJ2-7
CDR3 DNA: TGTGCCACCAGCAGAGGAGACCGCTACGAGCAGTACTTC
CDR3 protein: CATSRGDRYEQYF